This TCR beta chain was profiled in a study of cytomegalovirus exposure and HLA in healthy donors. Overall study findings and caveats: Researchers had no immune exposure information except CMV serostatus available. Later analysis showed most CMV-associated TCR beta chains appearing HLA-restricted. Later analysis found that TCR beta chains associated with HLA were more clonally expanded than other, equally common chains.

About this clone itself: Its specificity is unknown.

PCR was performed using 60 Vbeta and 13 Jbeta primers. Sequencing was performed with immunoSEQ multiplex PCR; in TCRdb, only in-frame clones are kept and a portion is missing. The table lists 110,000 or so clones, 74% of them singletons. The sequence was obtained from a woman aged 40-49 years in good health and CMV-seropositive. Sequencing was carried out using PBMCs.

The CDR3 spells CASSLSRAGGRSEQFF. The CDR3, as DNA: TGTGCCAGCAGCTTAAGTCGGGCGGGGGGGCGTAGTGAGCAGTTCTTC. The gene calls are TRBV7-3 and TRBJ2-1; 9 bases agree with TRBD2. The V gene's germline CDR1 is SGHTA and CDR2 FQGTGA. The length of the CDR3 is 16 residues. The V gene end was trimmed by 1 base and the J gene end by 9 bases; junction bases not matched to a gene: 10. Full variable domain (missing parts from reference TRBV7-3 and TRBJ2-1): GAGVSQTPSNKVTEKGKYVELRCDPISGHTALYWYRQSLGQGPEFLIYFQGTGAADDSGLPNDRFFAVRPEGSVSTLKIQRTERGDSAVYLCASSLSRAGGRSEQFFGPGTRLTVL.